These 12 T cell receptor beta chains originate from one sample sequenced in a study of neoadjuvant anti-PD-1 for oral cavity cancer. Here immunoSEQ multiplex PCR was the method, and the copy in TCRdb shows in-frame clones only, minus some. The data hold some 14,000 clones, with 60% to 80% observed a single time. The starting material was PBMCs, obtained before nivolumab (anti-PD-1) treatment. All receptors come from a person aged 40 to 85 with oral cavity squamous cell carcinoma.

V gene TRBV4-1 combines with J gene TRBJ2-2, with a possible D match to TRBD2 (5 bases). Germline CDR1 reads MGHRA; CDR2 reads YSYEKL. V lost 0 bases and J lost 6, with 8 bases in between. The CDR3 sequence is 14 residues long. The CDR3 region has the DNA TGCGCCAGCAGCCAAGATGAGAGGGCCGGGGAGCTGTTTTTT. Amino acid sequence: CASSQDERAGELFF.

This sequence joins TRBV27 and TRBJ1-4; D uncertain. Deletions cut 3 bases from V and 8 bases from J, with 13 bases between. The CDR3 contains 14 residues. Germline CDR1 MNHEY, CDR2 SMNVEV (reference sequence). CDR3 DNA sequence: TGTGCCAGCAGTTTGGTGGGTTTTAGGGAAAAACTGTTTTTT. It is translated as CASSLVGFREKLFF.

CDR3 residues: CASSLDSGSTDSPLHF. The DNA of the CDR3 is TGTGCCAGCAGCTTGGACTCGGGCTCTACGGATTCACCCCTCCACTTT. The chain combines TRBV5-6 with TRBJ1-6; D is unclear. Germline V gene sequence: CDR1 SGHDT, CDR2 YYEEEE. Trimming pared 0 bases from V and 8 bases from J, leaving 15 bases between. This CDR3 region has 16 residues.

The V and J genes are TRBV30 and TRBJ1-2; D may be TRBD1 (6 bases). Germline CDR1 and CDR2: GTSNPN and SVGIG (reference sequence). This CDR3 has 12 amino acids. Trimming removed 4 bases from V and 8 bases from J, with 14 bases in between. CDR3 in amino acids: CAWTRDGGGYTF. As DNA, the CDR3 is TGTGCCTGGACTAGGGACGGGGGCGGCTACACCTTC.

This chain joins TRBV5-1 and TRBJ2-3, with D perhaps TRBD1 or TRBD2 (6 bases each). The V gene lost 4 bases and the J gene lost 4 bases, with 22 bases spanning the gap. This CDR3 spans 17 amino acids. The germline gives CDR1 SGHRS, CDR2 YFSETQ. This CDR3 reads CASSPLGGRTFPDTQYF. CDR3 nucleotides: TGCGCCAGCAGCCCCCTTGGGGGGCGCACATTCCCAGATACGCAGTATTTT.

This sequence joins TRBV19 and TRBJ1-1; no clear D. With 7 bases removed from V and 6 bases from J, the gap between germline ends came to 27 bases. This CDR3 is 17 amino acids long. Germline-derived CDR1 and CDR2 are LNHDA and SQIVND (reference sequence). The CDR3, as DNA: TGTGCCAGTACCCCATTTAAAGGCGGTCCGAGAGAGGCTGAAGCTTTCTTT. Its translation: CASTPFKGGPREAEAFF.

The chain combines TRBV2 with TRBJ1-2; D gene unclear. V dropped 4 bases and J dropped 6 bases, with 15 bases sitting between them. CDR3 length: 14 residues. Germline CDR1 is SNHLY and CDR2 is FYNNEI. The CDR3 spells CASSVGRNADGYTF. The DNA of the CDR3 is TGTGCCAGCAGTGTGGGCAGGAATGCAGATGGCTACACCTTC.

The CDR3 sequence is CASSPGQATGELFF. The CDR3 region has the DNA TGTGCCAGCAGCCCCGGACAGGCCACCGGGGAGCTGTTTTTT. This chain joins TRBV7-2 and TRBJ2-2, with 7 bases matching TRBD1. Trimming took 5 bases from V and 4 from J; bases not matched to a gene: 4. Germline V gene sequence: CDR1 SGHTA, CDR2 FQGNSA. The CDR3 totals 14 residues.

The gene calls are TRBV6-1 and TRBJ2-4; D may be TRBD1 (6 bases). The germline gives CDR1 MNHNS, CDR2 SASEGT. The CDR3 spans 19 residues. V gave up 4 bases and J gave up 1 base, with 23 bases separating them. The DNA of the CDR3 is TGTGCCAGCAGTGGAATCAGTTTGGACAGAAGGCCGGCCAAAAACATTCAGTACTTC. Translation: CASSGISLDRRPAKNIQYF.

This clone appeared a few times. V and J are TRBV7-3 and TRBJ2-7; 9 nucleotides align to TRBD1. The CDR3 contains 14 residues. CDR1 is SGHTA and CDR2 is FQGTGA in the germline V gene. J lost 5 bases, V lost 5 bases, and 7 bases had no gene match. CDR3 in amino acids: CASSRGTGSDEQYF. As DNA, the CDR3 is TGTGCCAGCAGCCGCGGGACAGGGTCGGACGAGCAGTACTTC.

V is TRBV25-1 and J is TRBJ2-1; no clear D gene. V dropped 3 bases and J dropped 6 bases, with 6 bases sitting between them. The germline V gene has CDR1 MGHDK and CDR2 SYGVNS. The CDR3 consists of 12 residues. The CDR3 spells CASSDNPNEQFF. The CDR3 nucleotides are TGTGCCAGCAGTGATAACCCCAATGAGCAGTTCTTC. The variable domain in full, with the rest retrieved from reference TRBV25-1 and TRBJ2-1, is EADIYQTPRYLVIGTGKKITLECSQTMGHDKMYWYQQDPGMELHLIHYSYGVNSTEKGDLSSESTVSRIRTEHFPLTLESARPSHTSQYLCASSDNPNEQFFGPGTRLTVL.

V gene TRBV2 combines with J gene TRBJ1-5; TRBD1 aligns across 9 bases. The CDR3 extends over 14 amino acids. Trimming at V came to 3 bases and at J to 6 bases, leaving 3 bases not matched to a gene. Germline lookup yields CDR1 SNHLY and CDR2 FYNNEI. CDR3 sequence reads: CASSEGQGSQPQHF. For the CDR3, the DNA is TGTGCCAGCAGTGAGGGACAGGGAAGTCAGCCCCAGCATTTT.